This TCR beta chain is from a study of T cells expressing NK-cell markers. TCRdb reprocessed the 5' RACE reads and keeps a single row for each CDR3 protein, giving no DNA. The specimen's table records some 460,000 distinct CDR3 sequences. The study, taken as a whole, reports: It remained uncertain whether the expanded NKG2C+ T cell clones were specific for HCMV antigens. In more than five donors, dominant CD3+CD56+NKG2C+ clonotypes ranked among the top 10 CD8+ clonotypes.

About this clonotype itself: The target antigen is unknown.

Source material: blood T cells: a sorted CD56 or NKG2C T cell subset, CD4+ or CD8+ T cells, or bulk PBMC T cells (not recorded which). The receptor was derived from a woman in her forties or fifties in good health.

The CDR3 protein is CASSLTGGFGVTQYF. The rearrangement uses TRBV7-2 and TRBJ2-5; the D call of TRBD1 rests on TCRdb alone, since no DNA is present to check it. The CDR3 has 15 residues. Germline loops: CDR1 SGHTA, CDR2 FQGNSA.